These 5 T cell receptor beta chains were sequenced from one sample in a study of regulatory T cells in long-lasting Graves disease. Time point reported: newly diagnosed GD, antithyroid drugs for less than 3 months. After RNA was extracted from PBMCs, the TCR library was made from it. Building the TCR beta libraries relied on iRepertoire HTBI primers, and CDR3 regions underwent Arm-PCR. A single record per CDR3 protein comes from TCRdb applying MiXCR to the multiplex PCR reads. This table holds around 420,000 distinct CDR3 sequences, around 15% found once. The sample was peripheral blood mononuclear cells (PBMCs), taken at new diagnosis, from a patient treated with antithyroid drugs. These receptor sequences come from a female donor with Graves disease.

This clonotype was seen repeatedly, ten times or more. The genes are TRBV28 and TRBJ1-5; 8 nucleotides align to TRBD1. The CDR3 spans 17 residues. Germline trimming cut 5 bases from V and 4 bases from J; bases unmatched to any gene: 13. Germline assignment: CDR1 MDHEN and CDR2 SYDVKM. The CDR3 DNA reads TGTGCCAGCAGTATCATCTTGGACAGGGCCCTGAATCAGCCCCAGCATTTT. It codes for CASSIILDRALNQPQHF. Combining the CDR3 with reference TRBV28 and TRBJ1-5 gives the whole variable domain DVKVTQSSRYLVKRTGEKVFLECVQDMDHENMFWYRQDPGLGLRLIYFSYDVKMKEKGDIPEGYSVSREKKERFSLILESASTNQTSMYLCASSIILDRALNQPQHFGDGTRLSIL.

The sample holds a few counts of this clonotype. The genes are TRBV6-2 or TRBV6-3 and TRBJ2-1, with no clear D. Germline V gene lookup returns CDR1 MNHEY and CDR2 SVGEGT. This CDR3 is built from 12 residues. Trimming cost V 1 base and J 9 bases, with 7 bases left between them. CDR3 loop: CASSYFAREQFF. DNA of the CDR3: TGTGCCAGCAGTTACTTTGCGCGTGAGCAGTTCTTC.

This CDR3 is CATSRDQGLLNEKLFF. The DNA of the CDR3 is TGTGCCACCAGCAGAGATCAAGGACTGCTTAATGAAAAACTGTTTTTT. This chain uses TRBV15 with TRBJ1-4; D uncertain. V lost 0 bases, J lost 4 bases, and 12 bases lay in between. Per germline, CDR1 LNHNV and CDR2 YYDKDF (reference sequence). This CDR3 is 16 amino acids long.

This clonotype appeared many times. The chain is built from TRBV9 and TRBJ1-3, with TRBD1 as a possible D gene (5 bases). The germline V gene encodes CDR1 SGDLS and CDR2 YYNGEE. V lost 3 bases, J lost 5 bases, and 24 bases lay in between. The CDR3 is made up of 18 amino acids. The CDR3 DNA reads TGTGCCAGCAGCGCGGGACTTGACGGCCGAGATAAGAGAAACACCATATATTTT. This translates into CASSAGLDGRDKRNTIYF.

The CDR3 sequence is CASSLTSGGAELKYNEQFF. CDR3 sequence (DNA): TGTGCCAGCAGCTTGACTAGCGGGGGGGCTGAATTGAAGTACAATGAGCAGTTCTTC. The chain links TRBV7-2 to TRBJ2-7; TRBD2 agrees at 14 bases. With the DNA end fitting TRBJ2-1 better, the J assignment may be wrong. This CDR3 has 19 amino acids. The germline V gene encodes CDR1 SGHTA and CDR2 FQGNSA.